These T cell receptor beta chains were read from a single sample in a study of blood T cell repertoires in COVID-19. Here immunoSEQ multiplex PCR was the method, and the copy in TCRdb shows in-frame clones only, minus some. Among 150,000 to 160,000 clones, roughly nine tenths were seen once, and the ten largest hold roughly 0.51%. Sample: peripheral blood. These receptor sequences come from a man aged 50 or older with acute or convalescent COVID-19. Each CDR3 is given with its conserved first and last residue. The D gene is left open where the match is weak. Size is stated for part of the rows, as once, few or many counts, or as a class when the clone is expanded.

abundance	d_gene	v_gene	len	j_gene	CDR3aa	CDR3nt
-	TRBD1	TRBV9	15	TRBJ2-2	CASSAWDRNTGELFF	TGTGCCAGCAGCGCATGGGACAGGAACACCGGGGAGCTGTTTTTT
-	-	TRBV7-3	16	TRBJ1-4	CASSTHRAATNEKLFF	TGTGCCAGCAGCACCCACAGGGCTGCAACTAATGAAAAACTGTTTTTT
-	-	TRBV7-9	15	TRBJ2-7	CASSPKGGTLYEQYF	TGTGCCAGCAGCCCCAAGGGCGGGACCCTCTACGAGCAGTACTTC
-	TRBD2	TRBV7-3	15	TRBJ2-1	CASSLGTSGINEQFF	TGTGCCAGCAGCTTAGGGACTAGCGGGATTAATGAGCAGTTCTTC
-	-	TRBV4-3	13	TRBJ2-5	CASSQPGSGTQYF	TGCGCCAGCAGCCAACCAGGGTCGGGGACCCAGTACTTC
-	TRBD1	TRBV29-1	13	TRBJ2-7	CSVVGQGMGEQYF	TGCAGCGTTGTGGGACAGGGTATGGGCGAGCAGTACTTC
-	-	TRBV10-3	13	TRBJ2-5	CAIRGRTEETQYF	TGTGCCATCAGGGGCCGGACAGAAGAGACCCAGTACTTC
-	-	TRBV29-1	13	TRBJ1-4	CSVEAATNEKLFF	TGCAGCGTTGAAGCAGCAACTAATGAAAAACTGTTTTTT
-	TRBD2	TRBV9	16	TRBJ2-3	CASSVTRGGSTDTQYF	TGTGCCAGCAGCGTAACCCGCGGGGGGAGCACAGATACGCAGTATTTT
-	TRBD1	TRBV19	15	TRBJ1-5	CASSTWTGMSQPQHF	TGTGCCAGTAGTACCTGGACAGGTATGTCCCAGCCCCAGCATTTT
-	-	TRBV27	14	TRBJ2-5	CASSSSGAGETQYF	TGTGCCAGCAGTTCCTCAGGGGCTGGGGAGACCCAGTACTTC
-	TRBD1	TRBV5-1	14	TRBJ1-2	CASSDPGTGYGYTF	TGCGCCAGCAGCGACCCCGGGACAGGGTATGGCTACACCTTC
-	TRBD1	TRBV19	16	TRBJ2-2	CASRRTGGADTGELFF	TGTGCCAGTAGAAGGACAGGGGGCGCGGACACCGGGGAGCTGTTTTTT
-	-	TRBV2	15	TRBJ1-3	CASTKVGSSGNTIYF	TGTGCCAGCACTAAAGTGGGCAGCTCTGGAAACACCATATATTTT
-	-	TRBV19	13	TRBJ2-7	CATNGPAGDEQYF	TGTGCCACCAACGGACCAGCCGGGGACGAGCAGTACTTC
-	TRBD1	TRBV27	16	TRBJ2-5	CASSLWGQGVRETQYF	TGTGCCAGCAGTTTATGGGGACAGGGGGTTCGAGAGACCCAGTACTTC
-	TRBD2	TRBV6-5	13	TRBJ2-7	CASSNGGFGEQYF	TGTGCCAGCAGCAACGGGGGGTTTGGAGAGCAGTACTTC
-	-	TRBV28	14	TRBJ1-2	CASSLGASNYGYTF	TGTGCCAGCAGTTTAGGGGCTTCTAACTATGGCTACACCTTC
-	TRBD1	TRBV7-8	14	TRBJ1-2	CASSFGTGAYGYTF	TGTGCCAGCAGCTTCGGGACAGGGGCATATGGCTACACCTTC
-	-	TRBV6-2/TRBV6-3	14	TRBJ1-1	CASSHREFNTEAFF	TGTGCCAGCAGCCACAGGGAATTCAACACTGAAGCTTTCTTT
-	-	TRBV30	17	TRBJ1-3	CAWSAIRGRSSGNTIYF	TGTGCCTGGAGTGCCATCAGGGGAAGAAGCTCTGGAAACACCATATATTTT
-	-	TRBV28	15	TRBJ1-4	CASSSPQAVNEKLFF	TGTGCCAGCAGTTCACCACAGGCAGTTAATGAAAAACTGTTTTTT
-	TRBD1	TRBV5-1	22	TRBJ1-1	CASSLGRSPEGSPFEGAVGAFF	TGCGCCAGCAGCTTGGGAAGATCACCCGAAGGGTCCCCTTTTGAGGGGGCTGTTGGGGCTTTCTTT
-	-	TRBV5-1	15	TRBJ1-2	CASSLGLGEWYGYTF	TGCGCCAGCAGCTTGGGGTTAGGGGAATGGTACGGCTACACCTTC
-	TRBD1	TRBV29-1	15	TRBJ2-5	CSVEGDRGNLETQYF	TGCAGCGTTGAGGGGGACAGGGGTAATCTAGAGACCCAGTACTTC
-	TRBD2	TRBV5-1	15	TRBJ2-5	CASSLVSSGLETQYF	TGCGCCAGCAGCTTGGTTAGTAGCGGGTTGGAGACCCAGTACTTC
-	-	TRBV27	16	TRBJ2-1	CASSLGLGADYNEQFF	TGTGCCAGCAGTTTAGGTTTGGGGGCCGACTACAATGAGCAGTTCTTC
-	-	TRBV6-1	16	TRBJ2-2	CASSERLWVNTGELFF	TGTGCCAGCAGTGAGCGACTTTGGGTGAACACCGGGGAGCTGTTTTTT
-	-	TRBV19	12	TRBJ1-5	CASSIDPQPQHF	TGTGCCAGTAGTATAGATCCGCAGCCCCAGCATTTT
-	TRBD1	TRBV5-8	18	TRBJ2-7	CASSLEVGTGRISYEQYF	TGTGCCAGCAGCTTGGAAGTAGGGACAGGGAGGATATCCTACGAGCAGTACTTC
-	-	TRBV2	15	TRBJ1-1	CASSEQTGLNTEAFF	TGTGCCAGCAGTGAACAGACAGGCTTGAACACTGAAGCTTTCTTT
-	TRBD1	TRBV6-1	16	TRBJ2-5	CASSVFLQGDQETQYF	TGTGCCAGCAGTGTGTTCCTTCAGGGGGACCAAGAGACCCAGTACTTC
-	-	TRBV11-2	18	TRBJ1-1	CASTPERRFLGNATEAFF	TGTGCCAGCACCCCGGAGAGGAGGTTTTTGGGAAACGCGACTGAAGCTTTCTTT
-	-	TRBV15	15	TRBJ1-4	CATSTEWGEGEKLFF	TGTGCCACCAGCACCGAGTGGGGGGAAGGAGAAAAACTGTTTTTT
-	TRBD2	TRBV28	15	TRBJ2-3	CASSSGGTSLNTQYF	TGTGCCAGCAGCTCCGGAGGGACTAGCCTCAATACGCAGTATTTT
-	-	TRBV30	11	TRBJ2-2	CAWAGSGELFF	TGTGCCTGGGCAGGGTCCGGGGAGCTGTTTTTT
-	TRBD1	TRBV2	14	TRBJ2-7	CASSNRDRGREQYF	TGTGCCAGCAGTAACCGGGACAGGGGGCGCGAGCAGTACTTC
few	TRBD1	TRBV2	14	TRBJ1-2	CASSLTGGGYGYTF	TGTGCCAGCAGTCTGACAGGGGGCGGCTATGGCTACACCTTC
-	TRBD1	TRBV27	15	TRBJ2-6	CASRDRGSGANVLTF	TGTGCCAGCAGGGACAGGGGTTCTGGGGCCAACGTCCTGACTTTC